A single sample gave rise to the 7 T cell receptor beta chains below, sequenced in a study of memory CD4+ T cells and cytomegalovirus serostatus. Using immunoSEQ multiplex PCR, the repertoire was profiled, and TCRdb retains in-frame clones only, with some absent. In the table there are about 62,000 clones, about three quarters of which are singletons. Single viable CD3+CD4+CD8-CD45RO+ cells were sorted as the memory CD4+ T cells. The source material was memory CD4+ T cells from blood. These receptors came from an adult in good health and CMV-seropositive.

The rearrangement links TRBV2 to TRBJ1-5; no clear D gene. This CDR3 contains 14 residues. Trimming took 2 bases from V and 6 from J, leaving 11 bases between them. Germline CDR1 reads SNHLY; CDR2 reads FYNNEI. The CDR3 region is CASSESGESQPQHF. The CDR3 coding sequence is TGTGCCAGCAGTGAATCAGGTGAAAGTCAGCCCCAGCATTTT.

This clone was seen a few times. This sequence joins TRBV27 and TRBJ1-2; D is perhaps TRBD1 (5 bases). V lost 3 bases, J lost 5 bases, and 16 bases lay in between. Germline V gives CDR1 MNHEY, CDR2 SMNVEV (reference sequence). CDR3 length equals 15 residues. The CDR3 region is CASSLSRVERYGYTF. The CDR3 DNA is TGTGCCAGCAGTTTGTCCAGGGTGGAACGGTATGGCTACACCTTC.

The chain is built from TRBV6-1 and TRBJ1-1; D gene unclear. The CDR3 sequence is 15 residues long. The V end was cut by 5 bases, the J end by 5 bases, with 18 bases between. Per the germline V gene, CDR1 is MNHNS and CDR2 is SASEGT. CDR3 in amino acids: CASSPSRTRITEAFF. The CDR3 coding sequence is TGTGCCAGCAGTCCTTCAAGAACAAGGATAACTGAAGCTTTCTTT.

The chain has TRBV29-1 and TRBJ2-5; tentative D call: TRBD2 (7 bases). Germline CDR1 is SQVTM and CDR2 is ANQGSEA. V lost 7 bases and J lost 5, with 17 bases in between. The CDR3 sequence is 13 residues long. CDR3 region: CSARGGLGETQYF. As DNA, the CDR3 is TGCAGCGCGAGGGGGGGACTTGGGGAGACCCAGTACTTC.

The chain is built from TRBV5-1 and TRBJ2-1, with 10 nucleotides matching TRBD1. The CDR3 loop spans 14 amino acids. V dropped 0 bases and J dropped 13; count of bases not matched to a gene: 7. Germline lookup yields CDR1 SGHRS and CDR2 YFSETQ. The CDR3 DNA reads TGCGCCAGCAGCTTGGCCGGGACAGGGGAACTTCAGTTCTTC. Protein product: CASSLAGTGELQFF.

This clone appeared a few times. This chain connects TRBV5-6 to TRBJ1-2; no reliable D call. Trimming took 4 bases from V and 5 from J, leaving 6 bases between them. The CDR3 extends over 11 amino acids. Germline V gene data show CDR1 as SGHDT and CDR2 as YYEEEE. As DNA, the CDR3 is TGTGCCAGCAGCCTAGGGTATGGCTACACCTTC. Protein sequence: CASSLGYGYTF.

This clone occurred a few times. The chain carries TRBV7-3 and TRBJ2-3, with a tentative D call TRBD2 (5 bases). This CDR3 is built from 13 residues. The V and J ends lost 2 bases and 6 bases respectively, with 9 bases between them. The germline V gene has CDR1 SGHTA and CDR2 FQGTGA. The CDR3 DNA is TGTGCCAGCAGCTTATCGGGCGGGGATACGCAGTATTTT. Its translation is CASSLSGGDTQYF.